The sequence of this T cell receptor beta chain was determined in a study of T-cell reconstitution after alpha-beta-depleted transplantation in children. Regarding the study as a whole: About two months after transplant, alpha-beta T cells reportedly came from several hundred expanded graft clones.

The CDR3 runs 14 residues. The ends lost 0 bases at V and 9 bases at J; junction bases unmatched: 8. Germline V gene data show CDR1 as DFQATT and CDR2 as SNEGSKA (reference sequence). Preparing the TCRbeta library involved the use of unique molecular identifiers. TCRdb re-called the PCR reads with MiXCR, one entry per CDR3 protein. The sample holds 600,000 to 700,000 distinct CDR3 sequences; under 15% are singletons and the top ten take 0.79%. The table lists this clonotype with a few counts. Its antigen remains unknown. This chain connects TRBV20-1 to TRBJ2-1, with 7 bases fitting TRBD1. The sequence was collected from a girl aged 2 to 9 with congenital amegakaryocytic thrombocytopenia, due to receive a stem cell transplant. The sample here was PBMCs, taken before TCRalphabeta/CD19-depleted stem cell transplant. CDR3 region: CSARDPGQASEQFF. The CDR3 DNA sequence: TGCAGTGCTAGAGATCCCGGACAGGCTAGTGAGCAGTTCTTC.